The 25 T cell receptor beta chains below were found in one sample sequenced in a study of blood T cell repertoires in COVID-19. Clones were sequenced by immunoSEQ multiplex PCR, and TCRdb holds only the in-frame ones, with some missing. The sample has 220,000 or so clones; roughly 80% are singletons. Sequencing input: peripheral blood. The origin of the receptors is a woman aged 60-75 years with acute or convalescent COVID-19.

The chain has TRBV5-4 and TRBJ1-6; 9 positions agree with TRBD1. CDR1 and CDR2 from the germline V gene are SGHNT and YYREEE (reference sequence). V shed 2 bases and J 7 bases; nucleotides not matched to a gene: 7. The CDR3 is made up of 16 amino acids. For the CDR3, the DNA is TGTGCCAGCAGCTTTCCCTTAGGACAGGGGAATTCACCCCTCCACTTT. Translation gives CASSFPLGQGNSPLHF.

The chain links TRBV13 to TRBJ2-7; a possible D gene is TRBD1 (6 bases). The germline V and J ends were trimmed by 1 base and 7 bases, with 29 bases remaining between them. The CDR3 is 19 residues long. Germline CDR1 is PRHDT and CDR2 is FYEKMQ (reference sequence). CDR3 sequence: CASSLVGMLWDTPKGEQYF. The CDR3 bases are TGTGCCAGCAGCTTAGTAGGGATGTTGTGGGACACTCCGAAGGGGGAGCAGTACTTC.

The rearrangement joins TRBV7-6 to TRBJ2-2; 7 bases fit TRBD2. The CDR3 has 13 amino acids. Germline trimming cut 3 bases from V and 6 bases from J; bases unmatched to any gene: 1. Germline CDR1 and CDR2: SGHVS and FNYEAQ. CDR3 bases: TGTGCCAGCAGCTTGGGGGGGGCCGGGGAGCTGTTTTTT. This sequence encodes CASSLGGAGELFF.

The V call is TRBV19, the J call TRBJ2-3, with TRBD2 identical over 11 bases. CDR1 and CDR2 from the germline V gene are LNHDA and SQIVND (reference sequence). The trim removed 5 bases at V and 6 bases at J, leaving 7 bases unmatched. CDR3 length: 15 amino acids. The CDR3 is CASSETSGVLDTQYF. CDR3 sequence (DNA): TGTGCCAGTAGTGAGACTAGCGGGGTGCTTGATACGCAGTATTTT. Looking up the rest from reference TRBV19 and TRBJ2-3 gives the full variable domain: DGGITQSPKYLFRKEGQNVTLSCEQNLNHDAMYWYRQDPGQGLRLIYYSQIVNDFQKGDIAEGYSVSREKKESFPLTVTSAQKNPTAFYLCASSETSGVLDTQYFGPGTRLTVL.

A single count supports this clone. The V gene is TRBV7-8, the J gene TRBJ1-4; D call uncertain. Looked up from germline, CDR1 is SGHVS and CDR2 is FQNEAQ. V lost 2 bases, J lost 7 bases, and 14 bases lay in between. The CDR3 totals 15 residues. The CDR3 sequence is CASSLTTAFSEKLFF. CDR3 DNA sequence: TGTGCCAGCAGCTTAACGACTGCGTTCTCTGAAAAACTGTTTTTT.

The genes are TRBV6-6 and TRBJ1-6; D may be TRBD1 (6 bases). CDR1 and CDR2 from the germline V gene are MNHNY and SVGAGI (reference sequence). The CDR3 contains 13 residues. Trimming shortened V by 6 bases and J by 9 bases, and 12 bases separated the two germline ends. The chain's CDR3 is CASSNTGSSPLHF. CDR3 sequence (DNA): TGTGCCAGCAGCAATACAGGGTCTTCACCCCTCCACTTT.

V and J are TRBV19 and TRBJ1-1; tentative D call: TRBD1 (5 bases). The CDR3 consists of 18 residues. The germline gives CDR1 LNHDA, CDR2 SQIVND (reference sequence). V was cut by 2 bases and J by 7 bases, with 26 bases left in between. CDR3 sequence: CASSITLGSLRDLGEAFF. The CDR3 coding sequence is TGTGCCAGTAGTATAACGTTGGGTTCCCTCAGGGATTTAGGTGAAGCTTTCTTT.

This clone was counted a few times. Here the CDR3 DNA reads TGTGCCAGTAGTACGGGAGTTGAGAGGACTGAAGCTTTCTTT. Protein product: CASSTGVERTEAFF. The rearrangement uses TRBV19 and TRBJ1-1, with D hard to call. The CDR3 spans 14 residues. Germline values: CDR1 LNHDA, CDR2 SQIVND (reference sequence). V was pared by 4 bases and J by 5 bases, with 14 bases between.

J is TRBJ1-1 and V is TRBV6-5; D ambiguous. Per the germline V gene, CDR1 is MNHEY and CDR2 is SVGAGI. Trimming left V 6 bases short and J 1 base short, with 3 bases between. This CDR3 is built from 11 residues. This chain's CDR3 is CASRRNTEAFF. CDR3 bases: TGTGCCAGCAGGCGGAACACTGAAGCTTTCTTT.

The DNA for the CDR3 is TGTGCCAGCAGCCGAACTTTTGGAACTAATGAAAAACTGTTTTTT. As protein: CASSRTFGTNEKLFF. The chain combines TRBV21-1 with TRBJ1-4. TRBV21-1 is reported as a pseudogene. This CDR3 region has 15 residues.

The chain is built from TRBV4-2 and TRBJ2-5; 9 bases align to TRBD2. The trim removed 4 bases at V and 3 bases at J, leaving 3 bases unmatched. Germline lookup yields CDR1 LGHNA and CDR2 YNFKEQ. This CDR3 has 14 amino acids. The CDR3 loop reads CASSRGGAEETQYF. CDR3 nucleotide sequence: TGTGCCAGCAGCCGCGGGGGGGCGGAAGAGACCCAGTACTTC.

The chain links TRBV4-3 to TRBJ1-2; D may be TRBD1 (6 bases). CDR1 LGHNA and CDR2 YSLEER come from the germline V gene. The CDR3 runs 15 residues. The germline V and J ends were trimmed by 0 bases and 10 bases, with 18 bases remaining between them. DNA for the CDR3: TGCGCCAGCAGCCAAGATAGCCTAGGGGGGGGATCCTACACCTTC. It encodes CASSQDSLGGGSYTF.

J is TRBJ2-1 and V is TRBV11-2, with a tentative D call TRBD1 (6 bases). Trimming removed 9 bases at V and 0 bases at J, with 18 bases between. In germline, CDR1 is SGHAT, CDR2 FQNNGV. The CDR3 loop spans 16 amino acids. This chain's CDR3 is CASSERADSSYNEQFF. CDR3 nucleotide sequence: TGTGCCAGTAGCGAGCGAGCGGACAGCTCCTACAATGAGCAGTTCTTC.

The CDR3 sequence: CASRTSGGAAEQFF. In DNA form, the CDR3 reads TGTGCCTCCCGGACTAGCGGGGGGGCCGCTGAGCAGTTCTTC. This chain connects TRBV10-3 to TRBJ2-1, with 15 bases lining up with TRBD2. Germline CDR1 ENHRY, CDR2 SYGVKD. J lost 9 bases, V lost 11 bases, and 8 bases had no gene match. This CDR3 has 14 residues.

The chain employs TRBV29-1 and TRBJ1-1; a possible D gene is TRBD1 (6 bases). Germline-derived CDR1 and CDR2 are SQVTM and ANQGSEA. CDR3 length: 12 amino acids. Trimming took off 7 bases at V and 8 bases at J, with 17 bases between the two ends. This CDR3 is CSARQATSEAFF. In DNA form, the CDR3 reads TGCAGCGCTCGACAGGCGACGAGCGAAGCTTTCTTT.

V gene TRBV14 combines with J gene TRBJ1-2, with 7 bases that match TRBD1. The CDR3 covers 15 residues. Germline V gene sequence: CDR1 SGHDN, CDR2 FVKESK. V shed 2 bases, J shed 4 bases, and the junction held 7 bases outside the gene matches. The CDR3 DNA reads TGTGCCAGCAGCCAAACGACAGGGAGTCTCTATGGCTACACCTTC. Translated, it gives CASSQTTGSLYGYTF.

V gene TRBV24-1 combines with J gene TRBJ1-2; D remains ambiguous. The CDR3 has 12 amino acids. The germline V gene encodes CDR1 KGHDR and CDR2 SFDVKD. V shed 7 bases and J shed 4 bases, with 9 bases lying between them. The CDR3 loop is CATRTFGYGYTF. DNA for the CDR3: TGTGCCACCAGAACTTTTGGCTATGGCTACACCTTC.

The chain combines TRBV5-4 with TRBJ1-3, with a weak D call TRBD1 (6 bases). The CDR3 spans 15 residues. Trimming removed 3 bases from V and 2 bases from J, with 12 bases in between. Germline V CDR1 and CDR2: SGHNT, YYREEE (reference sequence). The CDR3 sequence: CASSSTGIPGNTIYF. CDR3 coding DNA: TGTGCCAGCAGCTCTACAGGGATTCCTGGAAACACCATATATTTT.

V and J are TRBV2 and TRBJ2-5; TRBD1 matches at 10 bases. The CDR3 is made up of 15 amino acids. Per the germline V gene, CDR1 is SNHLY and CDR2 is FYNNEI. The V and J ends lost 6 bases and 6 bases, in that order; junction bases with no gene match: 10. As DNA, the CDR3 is TGTGCCAGCAGCGCCCCGACAGGGGGCGTAAAGACCCAGTACTTC. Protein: CASSAPTGGVKTQYF.

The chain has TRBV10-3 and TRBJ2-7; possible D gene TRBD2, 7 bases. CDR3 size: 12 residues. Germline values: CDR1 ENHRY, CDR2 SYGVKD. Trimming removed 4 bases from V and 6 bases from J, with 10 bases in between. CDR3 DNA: TGTGCCATCAGTGGGGGGGGGCCCGAGCAGTACTTC. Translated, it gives CAISGGGPEQYF.

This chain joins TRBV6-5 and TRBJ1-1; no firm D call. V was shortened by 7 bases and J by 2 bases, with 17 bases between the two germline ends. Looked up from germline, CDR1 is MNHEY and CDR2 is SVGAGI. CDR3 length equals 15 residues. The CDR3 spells CASNRGRLVNTEAFF. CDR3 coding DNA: TGTGCCAGCAACCGAGGGCGCCTGGTAAACACTGAAGCTTTCTTT.

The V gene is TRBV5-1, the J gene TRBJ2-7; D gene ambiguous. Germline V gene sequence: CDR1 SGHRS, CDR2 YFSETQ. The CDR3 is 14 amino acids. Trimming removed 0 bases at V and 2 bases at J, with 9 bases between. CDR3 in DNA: TGCGCCAGCAGCTTGGAGCAGGCGCCCTACGAGCAGTACTTC. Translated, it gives CASSLEQAPYEQYF.

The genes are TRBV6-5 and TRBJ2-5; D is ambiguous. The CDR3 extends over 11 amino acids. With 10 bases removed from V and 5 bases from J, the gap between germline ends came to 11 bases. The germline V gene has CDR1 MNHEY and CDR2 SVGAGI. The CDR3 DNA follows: TGTGCCACCCTCGAAGCGGAGACCCAGTACTTC. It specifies CATLEAETQYF.

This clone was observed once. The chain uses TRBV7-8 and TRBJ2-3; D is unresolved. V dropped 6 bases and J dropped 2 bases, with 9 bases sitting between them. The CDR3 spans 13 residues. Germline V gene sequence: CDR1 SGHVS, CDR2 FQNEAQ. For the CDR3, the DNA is TGTGCCAGCAGTAAACTTGCCACAGATACGCAGTATTTT. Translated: CASSKLATDTQYF.

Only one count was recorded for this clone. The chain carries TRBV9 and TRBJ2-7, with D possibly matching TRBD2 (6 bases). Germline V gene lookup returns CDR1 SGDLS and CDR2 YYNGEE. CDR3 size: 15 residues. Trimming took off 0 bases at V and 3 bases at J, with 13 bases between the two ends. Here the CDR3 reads CASSVGNGGDYEQYF. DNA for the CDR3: TGTGCCAGCAGCGTAGGTAACGGCGGGGACTACGAGCAGTACTTC. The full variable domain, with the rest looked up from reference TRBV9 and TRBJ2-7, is DSGVTQTPKHLITATGQRVTLRCSPRSGDLSVYWYQQSLDQGLQFLIQYYNGEERAKGNILERFSAQQFPDLHSELNLSSLELGDSALYFCASSVGNGGDYEQYFGPGTRLTVT.